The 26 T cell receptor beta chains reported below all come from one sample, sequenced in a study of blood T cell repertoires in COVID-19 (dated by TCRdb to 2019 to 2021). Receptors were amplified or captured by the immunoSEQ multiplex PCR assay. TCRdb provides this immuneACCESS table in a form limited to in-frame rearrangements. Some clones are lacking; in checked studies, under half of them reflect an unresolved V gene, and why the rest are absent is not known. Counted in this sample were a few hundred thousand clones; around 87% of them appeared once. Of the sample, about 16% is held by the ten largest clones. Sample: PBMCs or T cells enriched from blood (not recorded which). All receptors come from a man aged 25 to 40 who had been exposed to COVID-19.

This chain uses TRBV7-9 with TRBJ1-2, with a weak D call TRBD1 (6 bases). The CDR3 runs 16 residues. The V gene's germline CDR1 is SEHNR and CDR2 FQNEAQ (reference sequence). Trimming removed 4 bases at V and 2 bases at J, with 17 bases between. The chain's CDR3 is CASSYRAGAVNYGYTF. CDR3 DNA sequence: TGTGCCAGCAGCTACCGGGCAGGGGCGGTAAACTATGGCTACACCTTC.

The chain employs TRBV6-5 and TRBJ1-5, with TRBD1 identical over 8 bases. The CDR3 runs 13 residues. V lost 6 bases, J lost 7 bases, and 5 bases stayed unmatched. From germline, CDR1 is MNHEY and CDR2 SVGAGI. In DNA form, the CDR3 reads TGTGCCAGCAGGTTACAGGGGGAGCAGCCCCAGCATTTT. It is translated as CASRLQGEQPQHF.

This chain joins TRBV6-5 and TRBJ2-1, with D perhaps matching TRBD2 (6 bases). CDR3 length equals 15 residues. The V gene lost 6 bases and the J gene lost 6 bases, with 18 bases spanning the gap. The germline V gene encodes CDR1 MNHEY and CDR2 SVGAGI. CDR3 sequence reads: CASSPHLGGINEQFF. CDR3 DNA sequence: TGTGCCAGCAGCCCCCATCTCGGGGGTATCAATGAGCAGTTCTTC.

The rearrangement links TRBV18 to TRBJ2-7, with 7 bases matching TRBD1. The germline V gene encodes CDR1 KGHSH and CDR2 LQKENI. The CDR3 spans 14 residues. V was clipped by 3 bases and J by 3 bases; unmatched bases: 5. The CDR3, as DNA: TGTGCCAGCTCACCCCAAAGGGACAGCTACGAGCAGTACTTC. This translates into CASSPQRDSYEQYF. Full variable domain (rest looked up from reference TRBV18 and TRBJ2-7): NAGVMQNPRHLVRRRGQEARLRCSPMKGHSHVYWYRQLPEEGLKFMVYLQKENIIDESGMPKERFSAEFPKEGPSILRIQQVVRGDSAAYFCASSPQRDSYEQYFGPGTRLTVT.

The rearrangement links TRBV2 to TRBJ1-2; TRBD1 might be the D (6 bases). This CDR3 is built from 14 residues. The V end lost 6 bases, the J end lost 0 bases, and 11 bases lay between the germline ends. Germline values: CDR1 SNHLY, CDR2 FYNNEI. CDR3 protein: CASRGDTTNYGYTF. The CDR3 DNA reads TGTGCCAGCAGGGGGGACACCACTAACTATGGCTACACCTTC. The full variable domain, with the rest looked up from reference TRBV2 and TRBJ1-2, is EPEVTQTPSHQVTQMGQEVILRCVPISNHLYFYWYRQILGQKVEFLVSFYNNEISEKSEIFDDQFSVERPDGSNFTLKIRSTKLEDSAMYFCASRGDTTNYGYTFGSGTRLTVV.

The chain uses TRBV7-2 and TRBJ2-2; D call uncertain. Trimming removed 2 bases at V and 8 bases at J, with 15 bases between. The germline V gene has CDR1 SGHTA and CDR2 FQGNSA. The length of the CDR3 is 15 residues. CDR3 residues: CASSLQRGDWGELFF. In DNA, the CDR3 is TGTGCCAGCAGCTTACAGAGAGGAGACTGGGGGGAGCTGTTTTTT.

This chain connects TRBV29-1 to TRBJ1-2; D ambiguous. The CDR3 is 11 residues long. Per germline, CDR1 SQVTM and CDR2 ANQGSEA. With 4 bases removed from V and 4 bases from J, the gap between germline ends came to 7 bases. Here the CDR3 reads CSVVTVYGYTF. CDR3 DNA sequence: TGCAGCGTTGTTACAGTCTATGGCTACACCTTC.

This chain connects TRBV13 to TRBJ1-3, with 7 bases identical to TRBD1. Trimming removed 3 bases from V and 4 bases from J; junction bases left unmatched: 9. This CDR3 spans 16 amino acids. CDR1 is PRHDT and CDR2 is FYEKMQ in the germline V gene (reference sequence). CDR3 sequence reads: CASSFPGTEPGNTIYF. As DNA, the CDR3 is TGTGCCAGCAGCTTCCCCGGGACAGAACCAGGAAACACCATATATTTT.

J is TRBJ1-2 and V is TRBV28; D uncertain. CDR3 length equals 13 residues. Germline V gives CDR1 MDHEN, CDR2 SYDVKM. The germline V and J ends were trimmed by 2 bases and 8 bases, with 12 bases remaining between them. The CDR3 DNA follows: TGTGCCAGCAGTTTAATACAGTACGTGGGCTACACCTTC. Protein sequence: CASSLIQYVGYTF.

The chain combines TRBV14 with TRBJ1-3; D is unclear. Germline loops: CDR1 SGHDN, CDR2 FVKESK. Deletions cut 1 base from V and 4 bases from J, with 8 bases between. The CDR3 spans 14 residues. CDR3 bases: TGTGCCAGCAGCCAAGTCCCCAGAGGAAACACCATATATTTT. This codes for CASSQVPRGNTIYF.

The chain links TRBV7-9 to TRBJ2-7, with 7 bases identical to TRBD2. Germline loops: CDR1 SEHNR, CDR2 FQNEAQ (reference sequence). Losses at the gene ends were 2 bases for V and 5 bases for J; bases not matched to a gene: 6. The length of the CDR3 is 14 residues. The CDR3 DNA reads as TGTGCCAGCAGCTTAAAGGGCGCGGGGGACGAGCAGTACTTC. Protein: CASSLKGAGDEQYF.

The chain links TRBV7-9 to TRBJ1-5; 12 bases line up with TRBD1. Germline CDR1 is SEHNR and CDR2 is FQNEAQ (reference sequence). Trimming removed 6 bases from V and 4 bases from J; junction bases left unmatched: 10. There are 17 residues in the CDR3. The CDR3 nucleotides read TGTGCCAGCAGACACCCGGGACAGGGGGCTTGGAATCAGCCCCAGCATTTT. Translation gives CASRHPGQGAWNQPQHF.

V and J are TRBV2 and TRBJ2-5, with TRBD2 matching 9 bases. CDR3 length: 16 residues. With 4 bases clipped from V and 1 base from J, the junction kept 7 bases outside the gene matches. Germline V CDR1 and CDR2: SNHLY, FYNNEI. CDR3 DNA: TGTGCCAGCAGTGGGTCTAGCGGGGAGCCCCAAGAGACCCAGTACTTC. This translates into CASSGSSGEPQETQYF.

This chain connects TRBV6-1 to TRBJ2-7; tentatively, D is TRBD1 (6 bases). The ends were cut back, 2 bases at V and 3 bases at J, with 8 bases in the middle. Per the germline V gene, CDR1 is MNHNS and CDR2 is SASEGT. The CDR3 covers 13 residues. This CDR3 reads CASSEIGGYEQYF. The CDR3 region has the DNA TGTGCCAGCAGTGAAATAGGGGGCTACGAGCAGTACTTC.

Written as DNA, the CDR3 is TGTGCCAGCAGCTTACTCCGTCAGGCCAGGTTAAATGAGCAGTTCTTC. Its protein is CASSLLRQARLNEQFF. The chain couples TRBV13 to TRBJ2-1; D call uncertain. This CDR3 spans 16 amino acids. Trimming cost V 2 bases and J 7 bases, with 18 bases left between them. Germline V CDR1 and CDR2: PRHDT, FYEKMQ (reference sequence).

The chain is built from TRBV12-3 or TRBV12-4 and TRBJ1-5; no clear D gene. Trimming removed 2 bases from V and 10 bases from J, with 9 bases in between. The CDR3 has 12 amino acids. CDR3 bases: TGTGCCAGCAGTTTAACGAGGGATCCCCAGCATTTT. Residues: CASSLTRDPQHF.

CDR3 sequence reads: CASRDKGLPNNEQFF. The CDR3 coding sequence is TGTGCCAGCAGAGACAAGGGACTGCCCAACAATGAGCAGTTCTTC. The chain has TRBV6-5 and TRBJ2-1, with TRBD2 as a possible D gene (6 bases). V was clipped by 6 bases and J by 5 bases, with 17 bases between them. Per the germline V gene, CDR1 is MNHEY and CDR2 is SVGAGI. The CDR3 extends over 15 amino acids.

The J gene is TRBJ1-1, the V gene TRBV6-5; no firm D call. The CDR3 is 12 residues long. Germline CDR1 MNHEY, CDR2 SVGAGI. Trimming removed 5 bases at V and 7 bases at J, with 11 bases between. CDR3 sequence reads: CASSQSLVEAFF. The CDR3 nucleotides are TGTGCCAGCAGTCAAAGCTTGGTTGAAGCTTTCTTT.

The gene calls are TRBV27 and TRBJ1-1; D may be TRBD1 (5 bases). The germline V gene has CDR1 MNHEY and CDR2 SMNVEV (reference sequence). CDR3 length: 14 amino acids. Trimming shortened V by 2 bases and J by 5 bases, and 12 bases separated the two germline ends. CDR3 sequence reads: CASSLRQGKTEAFF. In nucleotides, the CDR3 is TGTGCCAGCAGTTTAAGGCAGGGTAAGACTGAAGCTTTCTTT.

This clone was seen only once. The CDR3, as DNA: TGTGCCAGCAGCATCCGGGACTCCATAAAAAGATCAACTAATGAAAAACTGTTTTTT. Protein: CASSIRDSIKRSTNEKLFF. This chain connects TRBV7-9 to TRBJ1-4; tentatively, D is TRBD1 (5 bases). V dropped 5 bases and J dropped 0 bases, with 22 bases sitting between them. Per the germline V gene, CDR1 is SEHNR and CDR2 is FQNEAQ (reference sequence). The CDR3 is 19 amino acids.

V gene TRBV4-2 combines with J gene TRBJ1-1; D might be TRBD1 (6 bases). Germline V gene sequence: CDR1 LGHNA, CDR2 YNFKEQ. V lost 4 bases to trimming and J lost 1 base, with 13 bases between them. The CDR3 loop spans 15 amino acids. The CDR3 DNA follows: TGTGCCAGCAGCCGGTCGGACAGCTCGAACACTGAAGCTTTCTTT. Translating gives CASSRSDSSNTEAFF.

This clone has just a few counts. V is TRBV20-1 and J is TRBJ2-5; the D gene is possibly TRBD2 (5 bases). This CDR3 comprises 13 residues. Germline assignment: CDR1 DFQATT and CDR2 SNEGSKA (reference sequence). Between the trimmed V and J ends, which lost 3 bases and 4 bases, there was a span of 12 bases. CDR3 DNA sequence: TGCAGTGCTAGTCTCGGGGAATCAGAGACCCAGTACTTC. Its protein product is CSASLGESETQYF.

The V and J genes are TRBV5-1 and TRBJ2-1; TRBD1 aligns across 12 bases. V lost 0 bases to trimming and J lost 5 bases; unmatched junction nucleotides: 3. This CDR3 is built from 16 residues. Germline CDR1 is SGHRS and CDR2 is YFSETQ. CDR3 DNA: TGCGCCAGCAGCTTGGGGGACAGGGGGCCTAACAATGAGCAGTTCTTC. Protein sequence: CASSLGDRGPNNEQFF.

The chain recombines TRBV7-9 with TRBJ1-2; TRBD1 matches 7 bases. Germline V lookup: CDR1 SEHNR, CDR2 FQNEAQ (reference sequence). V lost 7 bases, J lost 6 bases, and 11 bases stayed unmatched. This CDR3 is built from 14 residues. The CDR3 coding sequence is TGTGCCAGCAAACAAACAGGGGTGTTTCATGGCTACACCTTC. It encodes CASKQTGVFHGYTF. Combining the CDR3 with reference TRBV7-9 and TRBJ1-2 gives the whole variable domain DTGVSQNPRHKITKRGQNVTFRCDPISEHNRLYWYRQTLGQGPEFLTYFQNEAQLEKSRLLSDRFSAERPKGSFSTLEIQRTEQGDSAMYLCASKQTGVFHGYTFGSGTRLTVV.

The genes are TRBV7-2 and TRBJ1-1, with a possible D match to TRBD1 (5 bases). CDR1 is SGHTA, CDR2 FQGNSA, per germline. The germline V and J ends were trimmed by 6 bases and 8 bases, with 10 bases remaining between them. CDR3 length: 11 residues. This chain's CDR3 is CASRETVEAFF. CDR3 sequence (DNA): TGTGCCAGCAGGGAGACAGTAGAAGCTTTCTTT.

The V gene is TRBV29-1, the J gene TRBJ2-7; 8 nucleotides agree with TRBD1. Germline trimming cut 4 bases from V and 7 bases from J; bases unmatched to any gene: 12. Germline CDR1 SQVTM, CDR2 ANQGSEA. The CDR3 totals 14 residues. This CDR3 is CSVGAQGASLEQYF. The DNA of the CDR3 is TGCAGCGTTGGAGCGCAGGGGGCCTCCCTGGAGCAGTACTTC.